This passage covers 28 T cell receptor beta chains from one sample sequenced in a study of T cells in Graves' hyperthyroidism and ophthalmopathy. TCR beta CDR3 sequences were amplified from RNA transcripts. HTBI primers drove first-round RT-PCR of the TCR CDR3. One entry per CDR3 protein, called by TCRdb with MiXCR from the multiplex PCR reads. The sample comprises roughly 500,000 distinct CDR3 sequences, under 60% of which are singletons, and 19% rests with the top ten. Sequenced: peripheral blood or thyroid tissue (not recorded which). The receptors were sampled from an adult woman with Graves' disease, either hyperthyroidism or ophthalmopathy (not recorded which).

With regard to this clonotype: The CDR3 does not end in the conserved phenylalanine or tryptophan, so this is likely a read error. The limits of the CDR3 on the DNA are not certain, so only TCRdb's listed CDR3 is given. The chain links TRBV14 to TRBJ1-2. Per the germline V gene, CDR1 is SGHDN and CDR2 is FVKESK. The CDR3 is 8 residues long, counting both termini. The CDR3 here is CASKSQSI.

This clonotype appeared a few times. The chain employs TRBV10-2 and TRBJ1-1, with unresolved D. CDR3 length equals 12 residues. V was clipped by 5 bases and J by 2 bases, with 6 bases between them. Germline V gene sequence: CDR1 WSHSY, CDR2 SAAADI. The CDR3 sequence is CASSNRNTEAFF. The CDR3 DNA is TGCGCCAGCAGTAACCGTAACACTGAAGCTTTCTTT.

The genes are TRBV7-9 and TRBJ2-2, with TRBD2 identical over 8 bases. CDR3 length: 15 residues. Germline V lookup: CDR1 SEHNR, CDR2 FQNEAQ (reference sequence). The trim removed 7 bases at V and 0 bases at J, leaving 4 bases unmatched. The CDR3 sequence: CASNPAGANTGELFF. The CDR3 DNA reads as TGTGCCAGCAACCCAGCGGGGGCGAACACCGGGGAGCTGTTTTTT.

The chain joins TRBV19 to TRBJ1-1, with D possibly matching TRBD1 (6 bases). The CDR3 runs to 15 residues. Germline V gene data show CDR1 as LNHDA and CDR2 as SQIVND (reference sequence). V was trimmed by 5 bases and J by 3 bases, leaving 16 bases between them. The CDR3 nucleotides read TGTGCCAGTAGTCCCGAAGGACAGAGGTACACTGAAGCTTTCTTT. Translated: CASSPEGQRYTEAFF. Full variable domain (remainder filled in from reference TRBV19 and TRBJ1-1): DGGITQSPKYLFRKEGQNVTLSCEQNLNHDAMYWYRQDPGQGLRLIYYSQIVNDFQKGDIAEGYSVSREKKESFPLTVTSAQKNPTAFYLCASSPEGQRYTEAFFGQGTRLTVV.

This clonotype was seen a handful of times. The chain recombines TRBV27 with TRBJ2-7, with D perhaps TRBD2 (6 bases). This CDR3 contains 14 residues. Deletions cut 6 bases from V and 5 bases from J, with 17 bases between. Germline V gene sequence: CDR1 MNHEY, CDR2 SMNVEV (reference sequence). In nucleotides, the CDR3 is TGTGCCAGCAGAGATCTCGGAGGGAGCCACGAGCAGTACTTC. As protein: CASRDLGGSHEQYF.

The gene calls are TRBV20-1 and TRBJ2-7; no clear D gene. CDR1 DFQATT and CDR2 SNEGSKA come from the germline V gene (reference sequence). The V end lost 1 base, the J end lost 9 bases, and 22 bases lay between the germline ends. This CDR3 region has 15 residues. CDR3 coding DNA: TGCAGTGCTAGAGCTCCGCAGAGCCATCCTTTGGGGCAGTACTTC. It codes for CSARAPQSHPLGQYF.

The chain joins TRBV3-1 to TRBJ2-2; D unresolved. The CDR3 runs 10 residues. CDR1 LGHDT and CDR2 YNNKEL come from the germline V gene (reference sequence). V lost 8 bases, J lost 7 bases, and 5 bases lay in between. The CDR3 loop reads CASGYGELFF. CDR3 nucleotides: TGTGCCAGCGGGTACGGGGAGCTGTTTTTT.

The rearrangement uses TRBV5-1 and TRBJ1-2; 8 bases match TRBD1. Per the germline V gene, CDR1 is SGHRS and CDR2 is YFSETQ. The J segment lost 6 bases and the V segment lost 2 bases, leaving 15 bases of the junction unmatched. This CDR3 contains 17 residues. In DNA, the CDR3 is TGCGCCAGCAGCTTAGAGCCCTTTGGACAGGGTGTCGATGGCTACACCTTC. Translation gives CASSLEPFGQGVDGYTF.

This sequence joins TRBV2 and TRBJ2-3; 8 bases are a match to TRBD1. Losses at the gene ends were 6 bases for V and 2 bases for J; bases not matched to a gene: 13. Germline loops: CDR1 SNHLY, CDR2 FYNNEI. This CDR3 has 17 amino acids. The CDR3 sequence: CASSATRGTGVTDTQYF. CDR3 coding DNA: TGTGCCAGCAGCGCCACTAGGGGGACAGGCGTCACAGATACGCAGTATTTT.

This clonotype came up many times. V gene TRBV6-1 combines with J gene TRBJ1-2; no definite D call. This CDR3 contains 15 residues. V was shortened by 5 bases and J by 4 bases, with 17 bases between the two germline ends. CDR1 MNHNS and CDR2 SASEGT come from the germline V gene. CDR3 residues: CASSSSDTFSYGYTF. Here the CDR3 DNA reads TGTGCCAGCAGTTCGTCCGACACTTTCTCCTATGGCTACACCTTC.

This clonotype showed up many times. The chain joins TRBV7-9 to TRBJ1-1; TRBD1 is a possible D gene (5 bases). Germline assignment: CDR1 SEHNR and CDR2 FQNEAQ (reference sequence). The CDR3 runs 11 residues. With 5 bases removed from V and 7 bases from J, the gap between germline ends came to 8 bases. This CDR3 reads CASSPGLEAFF. The CDR3 DNA reads as TGTGCCAGCAGCCCAGGGCTTGAAGCTTTCTTT. The complete variable domain, with remaining parts taken from reference TRBV7-9 and TRBJ1-1, reads DTGVSQNPRHKITKRGQNVTFRCDPISEHNRLYWYRQTLGQGPEFLTYFQNEAQLEKSRLLSDRFSAERPKGSFSTLEIQRTEQGDSAMYLCASSPGLEAFFGQGTRLTVV.

This clonotype has ten or more counts. The chain is built from TRBV20-1 and TRBJ1-2, with a tentative D call TRBD1 (6 bases). The CDR3 spans 14 residues. Germline loops: CDR1 DFQATT, CDR2 SNEGSKA (reference sequence). The V end was cut by 1 base, the J end by 2 bases, with 11 bases between. The CDR3 spells CSARGRGENYGYTF. CDR3 bases: TGCAGTGCTAGAGGCAGGGGCGAGAACTATGGCTACACCTTC.

This clonotype was recorded many times. The rearrangement links TRBV6-6 to TRBJ1-6; perhaps TRBD1 as D (6 bases). The CDR3 totals 17 residues. CDR1 is MNHNY, CDR2 SVGAGI, per germline (reference sequence). V lost 5 bases and J lost 0, with 14 bases in between. CDR3 coding DNA: TGTGCCAGCAGTCACAGGGTAACGGGCTCCTATAATTCACCCCTCCACTTT. Protein product: CASSHRVTGSYNSPLHF.

The chain employs TRBV20-1 and TRBJ1-5; TRBD1 agrees at 8 bases. The CDR3 sequence is 14 residues long. Germline trimming cut 6 bases from V and 3 bases from J; bases unmatched to any gene: 7. The germline V gene encodes CDR1 DFQATT and CDR2 SNEGSKA (reference sequence). CDR3 nucleotides: TGCAGTGCCAGCTTGGGACAGGTCAATCAGCCCCAGCATTTT. Encoded protein: CSASLGQVNQPQHF.

Many counts were recorded for this clonotype. The chain has TRBV25-1 and TRBJ1-1; D is unclear. The CDR3 length is 13 residues. CDR1 and CDR2 from the germline V gene are MGHDK and SYGVNS. Trimming left V 1 base short and J 1 base short, with 4 bases between. The CDR3 DNA sequence: TGTGCCAGCAGTGAATTGTGGAACACTGAAGCTTTCTTT. It translates to CASSELWNTEAFF.

This chain links TRBV10-3 with TRBJ2-5, with D perhaps TRBD1 (5 bases). The CDR3 has 13 residues. V was pared by 10 bases and J by 4 bases, with 16 bases between. Germline V gene data show CDR1 as ENHRY and CDR2 as SYGVKD. This CDR3 is CATSEQAGETQYF. CDR3 in DNA: TGTGCCACCTCGGAACAGGCCGGAGAGACCCAGTACTTC.

The genes are TRBV20-1 and TRBJ2-7; the match to TRBD2 covers 9 bases. CDR3 length: 12 residues. V lost 6 bases and J lost 9; bases outside the gene matches: 9. The germline V gene has CDR1 DFQATT and CDR2 SNEGSKA (reference sequence). The chain's CDR3 is CSALRLAVLQYF. The CDR3 DNA follows: TGCAGTGCCCTCAGACTAGCGGTCTTGCAGTACTTC.

This clonotype was detected many times. The J gene is TRBJ2-7, the V gene TRBV4-1, with a weak D call TRBD1 (6 bases). Germline lookup yields CDR1 MGHRA and CDR2 YSYEKL. Trimming stripped 1 base from V and 5 bases from J, with 24 bases between. The CDR3 loop spans 18 amino acids. The CDR3 region is CASSQALQGPADLDEQYF. The CDR3 bases are TGCGCCAGCAGCCAAGCCTTACAGGGACCGGCAGACTTGGACGAGCAGTACTTC.

At least ten counts were recorded for this clonotype. CDR3 protein: CASIQGAGNQPQHF. CDR3 nucleotide sequence: TGTGCCAGCATCCAGGGAGCAGGCAATCAGCCCCAGCATTTT. The chain is built from TRBV28 and TRBJ1-5; D perhaps matches TRBD1 (5 bases). V lost 7 bases, J lost 2 bases, and 12 bases lay in between. This CDR3 spans 14 amino acids. The germline gives CDR1 MDHEN, CDR2 SYDVKM.

There are many counts of this clonotype. CDR3: CASTGDWNTEAFF. DNA of the CDR3: TGTGCCAGCACCGGGGACTGGAACACTGAAGCTTTCTTT. The chain joins TRBV3-1 to TRBJ1-1, with TRBD1 as a possible D gene (5 bases). Between the trimmed V and J ends, which lost 7 bases and 1 base, there was a span of 10 bases. In germline, CDR1 is LGHDT, CDR2 YNNKEL (reference sequence). This CDR3 comprises 13 residues.

Comments on this clonotype: An end of the junction does not agree with germline; a read error may underlie this. V is TRBV5-1 and J is TRBJ2-7, with 10 bases fitting TRBD2. Germline values: CDR1 SGHRS, CDR2 YFSETQ. This CDR3 region has 15 residues. The CDR3 coding sequence is TGTGCCAGCAGTTTAGGAGCGGGAGGGCCATACGAGCAGTACTTC. Encoded protein: CASSLGAGGPYEQYF.

V is TRBV12-3 or TRBV12-4 and J is TRBJ1-3; D is ambiguous. Deletions cut 8 bases from V and 10 bases from J, with 12 bases between. The CDR3 consists of 11 residues. The CDR3 spells CASREGETIYF. The CDR3 DNA reads TGTGCCAGCCGGGAGGGAGAGACCATATATTTT.

The chain uses TRBV24-1 and TRBJ1-4, with D possibly TRBD1 on 6 matching bases. The germline V and J ends were trimmed by 3 bases and 10 bases, with 23 bases remaining between them. The CDR3 runs 17 residues. Germline CDR1 KGHDR, CDR2 SFDVKD. The CDR3 sequence is CATSDPRGPLGLGKLFF. In DNA form, the CDR3 reads TGTGCCACCAGTGATCCTCGGGGGCCACTTGGTCTCGGAAAACTGTTTTTT.

The chain links TRBV7-9 to TRBJ1-5; the match to TRBD1 covers 8 bases. CDR3 length: 16 residues. The junction had 13 bases not matched to a gene; V was cut back by 5 bases and J by 7 bases. Looked up from germline, CDR1 is SEHNR and CDR2 is FQNEAQ (reference sequence). The DNA for the CDR3 is TGTGCCAGCAGCCATACTGGACAGGGCGGGCTCCAGCCCCAGCATTTT. This encodes CASSHTGQGGLQPQHF. Based on the CDR3 plus reference TRBV7-9 and TRBJ1-5, the full variable domain is DTGVSQNPRHKITKRGQNVTFRCDPISEHNRLYWYRQTLGQGPEFLTYFQNEAQLEKSRLLSDRFSAERPKGSFSTLEIQRTEQGDSAMYLCASSHTGQGGLQPQHFGDGTRLSIL.

This clonotype was observed a handful of times. A clone one base away is much larger, so this may be a read error. The V call is TRBV15, the J call TRBJ2-7, with D maybe TRBD2 (5 bases). Trimming left V 0 bases short and J 5 bases short, with 11 bases between. Germline V gives CDR1 LNHNV, CDR2 YYDKDF (reference sequence). The CDR3 has 14 residues. The chain's CDR3 is CATSRDVEGDEQYF. The CDR3 DNA sequence: TGTGCCACCAGCAGAGATGTCGAGGGTGACGAGCAGTACTTC.

A few counts support this clonotype. Just one base apart from a much larger clone, this may be a read error. V is TRBV5-1 and J is TRBJ1-4; weak D call: TRBD1 (5 bases). Per germline, CDR1 SGHRS and CDR2 YFSETQ. The CDR3 runs 14 residues. CDR3 in amino acids: CASSSGTSNEKLLF. CDR3 sequence (DNA): TGCGCCAGCAGCTCCGGGACTTCTAATGAAAAACTGCTTTTT.

The rearrangement uses TRBV10-3 and TRBJ1-6; TRBD1 is a possible D gene (6 bases). The CDR3 is made up of 14 amino acids. Trimming stripped 4 bases from V and 15 bases from J, with 19 bases between. Germline assignment: CDR1 ENHRY and CDR2 SYGVKD. CDR3 nucleotides: TGTGCCATCAGTGGAGACGGGGAAAGGGGGAACCTCCACTTT. It specifies CAISGDGERGNLHF.

The chain joins TRBV15 to TRBJ2-2; D might be TRBD1 or TRBD2, each matching 5 bases. Per germline, CDR1 LNHNV and CDR2 YYDKDF (reference sequence). V dropped 3 bases and J dropped 6 bases, with 14 bases sitting between them. The CDR3 has 15 residues. The CDR3 spells CATSSMGRHPGELFF. CDR3 nucleotides: TGTGCCACCAGCAGCATGGGACGTCACCCCGGGGAGCTGTTTTTT.